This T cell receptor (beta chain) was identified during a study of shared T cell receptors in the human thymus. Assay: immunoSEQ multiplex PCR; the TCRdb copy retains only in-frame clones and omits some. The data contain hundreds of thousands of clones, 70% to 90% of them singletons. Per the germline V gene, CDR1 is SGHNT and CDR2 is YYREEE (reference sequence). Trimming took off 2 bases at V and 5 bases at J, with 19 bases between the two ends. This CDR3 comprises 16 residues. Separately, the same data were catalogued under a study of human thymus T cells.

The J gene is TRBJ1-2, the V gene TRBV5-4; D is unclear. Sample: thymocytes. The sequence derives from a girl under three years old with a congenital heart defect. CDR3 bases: TGTGCCAGCAGCTTAGGTCAGAGAGCCACTAGTTATGGCTACACCTTC. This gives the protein CASSLGQRATSYGYTF.